This T cell receptor (beta chain) was sequenced in a study of beta chain features in type 1 diabetes. Reverse transcribing all isolated RNA meant expressed TCRB transcripts were sequenced. This table comes from immunoSEQ multiplex PCR, and its TCRdb copy is limited to in-frame clones, with some not included. The sample has hundreds of thousands of clones; 25% to 35% are singletons. Germline V gene sequence: CDR1 GTSNPN, CDR2 SVGIG (reference sequence). The CDR3 length is 15 residues. V lost 3 bases and J 3 bases, leaving 17 bases between the germline ends. Findings and caveats of the study: Among patients, naive, central memory and Treg TCRB repertoires appeared more similar than among healthy donors. Among all four CD4+ subsets, Type 1 diabetes patients had TCRB CDR3s that were moderately but significantly shorter.

Regarding this clone: Its matching antigen is unknown.

The clonotype originates from a man between 18 and 35 years old in good health. The chain couples TRBV30 to TRBJ2-5, with D perhaps TRBD1 or TRBD2 (5 bases each). Material: naive CD4+ T cells from blood. CDR3 nucleotides: TGTGCCTGGAGAAGGGGACCGGGACCTGAAGAGACCCAGTACTTC. Its translation: CAWRRGPGPEETQYF.